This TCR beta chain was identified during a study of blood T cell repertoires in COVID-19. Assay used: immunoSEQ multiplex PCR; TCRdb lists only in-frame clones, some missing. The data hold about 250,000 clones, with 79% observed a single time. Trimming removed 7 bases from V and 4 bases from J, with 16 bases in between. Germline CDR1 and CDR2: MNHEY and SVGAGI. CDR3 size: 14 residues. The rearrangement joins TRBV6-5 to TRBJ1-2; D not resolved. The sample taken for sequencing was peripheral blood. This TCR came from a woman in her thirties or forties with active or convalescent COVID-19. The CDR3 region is CASTAERVGYGYTF. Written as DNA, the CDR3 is TGTGCCAGCACCGCGGAGAGGGTTGGCTATGGCTACACCTTC.